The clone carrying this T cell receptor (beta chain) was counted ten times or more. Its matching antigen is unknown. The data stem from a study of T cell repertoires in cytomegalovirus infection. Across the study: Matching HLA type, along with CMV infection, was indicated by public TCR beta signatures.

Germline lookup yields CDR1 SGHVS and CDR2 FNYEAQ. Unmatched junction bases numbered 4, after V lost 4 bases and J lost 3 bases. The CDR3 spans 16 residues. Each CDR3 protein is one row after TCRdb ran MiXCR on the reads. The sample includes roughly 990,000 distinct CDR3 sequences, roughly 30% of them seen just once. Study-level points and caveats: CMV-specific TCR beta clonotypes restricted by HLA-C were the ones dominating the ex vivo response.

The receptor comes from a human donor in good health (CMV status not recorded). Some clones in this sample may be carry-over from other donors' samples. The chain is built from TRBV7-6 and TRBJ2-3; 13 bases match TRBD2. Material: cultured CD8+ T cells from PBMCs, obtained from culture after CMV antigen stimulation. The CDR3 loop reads CASSSMTSGGTDTQYF. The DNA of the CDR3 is TGTGCCAGCAGCTCCATGACTAGCGGGGGGACAGATACGCAGTATTTT.